This T cell receptor beta chain was sequenced during a study of control samples from healthy donors and cancer patients. V gave up 0 bases and J gave up 3 bases, with 7 bases separating them. CDR3 size: 14 residues. Germline V CDR1 and CDR2: SGHKS, YYEKEE (reference sequence). Using immunoSEQ multiplex PCR, the repertoire was profiled, and TCRdb retains in-frame clones only, with some absent. This sample has approximately 40,000 clones, with approximately 82% found just once. The chain combines TRBV5-5 with TRBJ1-5; a possible D gene is TRBD1 (5 bases). The TCR originated in an older woman with lung cancer. Specimen: PBMCs. CDR3 sequence reads: CASSLGQLNQPQHF. Written as DNA, the CDR3 is TGTGCCAGCAGCTTGGGACAGCTCAATCAGCCCCAGCATTTT. Full variable domain (rest looked up from reference TRBV5-5 and TRBJ1-5): DAGVTQSPTHLIKTRGQQVTLRCSPISGHKSVSWYQQVLGQGPQFIFQYYEKEERGRGNFPDRFSARQFPNYSSELNVNALLLGDSALYLCASSLGQLNQPQHFGDGTRLSIL.